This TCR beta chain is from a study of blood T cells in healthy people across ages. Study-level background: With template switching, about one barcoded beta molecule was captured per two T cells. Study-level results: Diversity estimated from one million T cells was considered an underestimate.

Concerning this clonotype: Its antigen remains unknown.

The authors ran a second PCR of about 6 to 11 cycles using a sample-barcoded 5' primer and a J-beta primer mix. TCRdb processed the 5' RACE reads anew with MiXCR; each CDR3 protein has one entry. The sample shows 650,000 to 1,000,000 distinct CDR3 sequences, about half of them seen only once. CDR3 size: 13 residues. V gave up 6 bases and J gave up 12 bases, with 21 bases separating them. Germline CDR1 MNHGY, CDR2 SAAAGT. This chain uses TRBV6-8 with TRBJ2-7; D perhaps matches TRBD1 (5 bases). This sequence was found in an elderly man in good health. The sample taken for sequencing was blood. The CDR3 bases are TGTGCCAGCAGCCACAGGATAAAGGGATTGGGGTACTTC. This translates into CASSHRIKGLGYF.